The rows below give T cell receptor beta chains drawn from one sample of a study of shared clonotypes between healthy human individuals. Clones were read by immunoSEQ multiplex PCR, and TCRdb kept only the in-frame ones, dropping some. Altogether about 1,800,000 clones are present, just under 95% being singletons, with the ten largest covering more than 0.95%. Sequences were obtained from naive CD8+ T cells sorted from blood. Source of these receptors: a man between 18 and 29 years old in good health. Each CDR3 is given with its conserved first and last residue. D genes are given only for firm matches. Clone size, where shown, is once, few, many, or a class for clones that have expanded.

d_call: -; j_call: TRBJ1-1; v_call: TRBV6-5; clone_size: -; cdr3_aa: CASSYSQGSMTEAFF; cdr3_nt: TGTGCCAGCAGTTACTCTCAGGGTAGTATGACTGAAGCTTTCTTT
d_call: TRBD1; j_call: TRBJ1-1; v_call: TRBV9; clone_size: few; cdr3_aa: CASSAGGNTEAFF; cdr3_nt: TGTGCCAGCAGCGCAGGGGGCAACACTGAAGCTTTCTTT
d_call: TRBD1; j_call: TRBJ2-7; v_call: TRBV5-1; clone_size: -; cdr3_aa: CASSSGQDYEQYF; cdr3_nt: TGCGCCAGCAGCTCGGGACAGGACTACGAGCAGTACTTC
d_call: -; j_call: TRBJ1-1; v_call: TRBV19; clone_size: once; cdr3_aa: CASSTASQGMGVEAFF; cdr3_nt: TGTGCCAGTAGCACTGCTTCACAGGGTATGGGAGTTGAAGCTTTCTTT
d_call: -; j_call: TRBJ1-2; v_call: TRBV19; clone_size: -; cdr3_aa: CASRRAGDANYGYTF; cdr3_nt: TGTGCCAGTAGACGGGCAGGGGACGCCAACTATGGCTACACCTTC
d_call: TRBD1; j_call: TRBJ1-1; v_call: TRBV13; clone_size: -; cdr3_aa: CASSSGGNTEAFF; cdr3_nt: TGTGCCAGCAGCTCAGGGGGGAACACTGAAGCTTTCTTT
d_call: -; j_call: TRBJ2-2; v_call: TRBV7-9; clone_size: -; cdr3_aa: CASSFVLAPGELFF; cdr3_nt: TGTGCCAGCAGCTTCGTGCTAGCACCCGGGGAGCTGTTTTTT
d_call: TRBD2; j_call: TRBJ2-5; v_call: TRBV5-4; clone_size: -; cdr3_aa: CASSEGLAVGAQYF; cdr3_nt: TGTGCCAGCAGCGAGGGACTAGCGGTAGGGGCCCAGTACTTC
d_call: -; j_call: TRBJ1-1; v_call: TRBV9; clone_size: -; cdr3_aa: CASSGGGRTEAFF; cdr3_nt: TGTGCCAGCAGCGGCGGGGGGCGGACTGAAGCTTTCTTT
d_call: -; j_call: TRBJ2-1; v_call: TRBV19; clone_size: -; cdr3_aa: CATRWGEGAYNEQFF; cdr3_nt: TGTGCCACCAGATGGGGGGAGGGGGCTTACAATGAGCAGTTCTTC
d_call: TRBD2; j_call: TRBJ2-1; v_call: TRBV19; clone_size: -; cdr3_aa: CASIPGGAAYNEQFF; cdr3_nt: TGTGCCAGTATTCCCGGGGGGGCAGCCTACAATGAGCAGTTCTTC
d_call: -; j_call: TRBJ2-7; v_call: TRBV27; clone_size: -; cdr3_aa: CASSLLGPLGAEITYEQYF; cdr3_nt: TGTGCCAGCAGTTTATTAGGGCCTTTGGGAGCGGAGATAACCTACGAGCAGTACTTC
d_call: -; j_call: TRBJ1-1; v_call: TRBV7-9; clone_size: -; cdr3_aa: CASSVSGGPEAFF; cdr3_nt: TGTGCCAGCAGCGTATCGGGAGGGCCTGAAGCTTTCTTT
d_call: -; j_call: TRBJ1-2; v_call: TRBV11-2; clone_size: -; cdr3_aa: CASSLGGYGYTF; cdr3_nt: TGTGCCAGCAGCTTAGGAGGGTATGGCTACACCTTC
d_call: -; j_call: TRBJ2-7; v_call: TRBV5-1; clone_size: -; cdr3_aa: CASSPGGVGGNEQYF; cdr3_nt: TGCGCCAGCAGCCCCGGGGGAGTTGGGGGCAACGAGCAGTACTTC
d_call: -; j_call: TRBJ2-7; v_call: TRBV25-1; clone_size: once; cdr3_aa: CASSLDSPGLYEQYF; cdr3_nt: TGTGCCAGCAGTTTGGACAGCCCGGGCCTCTACGAGCAGTACTTC
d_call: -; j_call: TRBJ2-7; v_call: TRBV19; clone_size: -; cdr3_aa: CASSIDGFANYEQYF; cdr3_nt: TGTGCCAGTAGTATAGATGGTTTCGCCAACTACGAGCAGTACTTC
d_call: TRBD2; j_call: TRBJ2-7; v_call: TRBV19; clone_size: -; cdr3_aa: CASSGTIYYEQYF; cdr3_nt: TGTGCCAGTTCCGGGACTATATACTACGAGCAGTACTTC
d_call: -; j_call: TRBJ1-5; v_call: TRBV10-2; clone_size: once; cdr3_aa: CASSEGSHSNQPQHF; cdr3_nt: TGCGCCAGCAGTGAAGGGAGCCATAGCAATCAGCCCCAGCATTTT
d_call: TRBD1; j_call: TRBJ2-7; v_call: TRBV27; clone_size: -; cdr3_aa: CASSLAPGTGVHEQYF; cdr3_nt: TGTGCCAGCAGTTTAGCCCCCGGGACAGGGGTCCACGAGCAGTACTTC
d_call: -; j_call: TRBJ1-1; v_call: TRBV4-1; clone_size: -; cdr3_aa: CASSQVYGERGEAFF; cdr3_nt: TGCGCCAGCAGCCAAGTTTATGGGGAGAGGGGTGAAGCTTTCTTT
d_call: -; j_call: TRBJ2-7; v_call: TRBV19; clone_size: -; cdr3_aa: CASSKDPLGTYEQYF; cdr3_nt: TGTGCCAGTAGCAAGGATCCCCTCGGAACCTACGAGCAGTACTTC
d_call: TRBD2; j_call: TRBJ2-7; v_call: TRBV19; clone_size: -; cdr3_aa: CASSIQLLAGEQYF; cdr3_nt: TGTGCCAGTAGTATACAGCTACTAGCGGGGGAGCAGTACTTC
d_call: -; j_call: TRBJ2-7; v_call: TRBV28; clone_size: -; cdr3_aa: CASSLSGYSYEQYF; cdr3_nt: TGTGCCAGCAGTTTAAGTGGTTACTCCTACGAGCAGTACTTC
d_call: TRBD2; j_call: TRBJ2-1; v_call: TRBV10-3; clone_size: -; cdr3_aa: CAIREGLAGGRYNEQFF; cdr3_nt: TGTGCCATCAGGGAGGGACTAGCGGGGGGGAGGTACAATGAGCAGTTCTTC
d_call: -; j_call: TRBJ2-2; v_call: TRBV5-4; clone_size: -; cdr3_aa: CASSFGLPGELFF; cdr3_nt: TGTGCCAGCAGCTTTGGGTTGCCCGGGGAGCTGTTTTTT
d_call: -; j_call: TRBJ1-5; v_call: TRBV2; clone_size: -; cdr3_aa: CASSEETISNQPQHF; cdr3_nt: TGTGCCAGCAGTGAGGAAACCATTAGCAATCAGCCCCAGCATTTT
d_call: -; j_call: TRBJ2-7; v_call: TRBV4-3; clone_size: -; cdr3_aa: CASTPAAGSSYEQYF; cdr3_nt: TGCGCCAGCACCCCGGCCGCGGGCAGCTCCTACGAGCAGTACTTC
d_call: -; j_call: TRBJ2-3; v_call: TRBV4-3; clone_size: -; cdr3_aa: CASSPIGYTDTQYF; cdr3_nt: TGCGCCAGCAGCCCCATCGGGTACACAGATACGCAGTATTTT
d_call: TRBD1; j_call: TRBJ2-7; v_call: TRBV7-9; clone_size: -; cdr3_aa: CASSRVGTGDYEQYF; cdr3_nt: TGTGCCAGCAGCCGAGTCGGGACAGGGGACTACGAGCAGTACTTC
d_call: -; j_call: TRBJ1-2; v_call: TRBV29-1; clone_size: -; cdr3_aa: CSVEDFYGYTF; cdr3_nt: TGCAGCGTCGAGGATTTTTATGGCTACACCTTC
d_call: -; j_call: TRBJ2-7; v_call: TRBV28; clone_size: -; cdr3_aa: CASSLRGRGSEQYF; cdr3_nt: TGTGCCAGCAGTTTAAGGGGGAGGGGGAGCGAGCAGTACTTC
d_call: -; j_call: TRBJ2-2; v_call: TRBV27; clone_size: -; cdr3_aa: CASSFRDFSNTGELFF; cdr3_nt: TGTGCCAGCAGTTTTCGCGACTTTTCGAACACCGGGGAGCTGTTTTTT
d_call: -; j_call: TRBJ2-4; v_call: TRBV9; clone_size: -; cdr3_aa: CASSPLRGRDIQYF; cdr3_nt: TGTGCCAGCAGCCCCCTAAGGGGTAGGGACATTCAGTACTTC
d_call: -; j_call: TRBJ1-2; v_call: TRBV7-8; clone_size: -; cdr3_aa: CASSLGGSHYGYTF; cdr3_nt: TGTGCCAGCAGCTTAGGGGGCAGTCACTATGGCTACACCTTC
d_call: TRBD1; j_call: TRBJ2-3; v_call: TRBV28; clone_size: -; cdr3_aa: CASRDTGVPTDTQYF; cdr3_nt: TGTGCCAGCAGAGACACAGGGGTCCCCACAGATACGCAGTATTTT
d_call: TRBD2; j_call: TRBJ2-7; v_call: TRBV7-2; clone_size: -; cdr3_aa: CASSSTLGLAGGPSYEQYF; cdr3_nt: TGTGCCAGCAGCTCCACCCTGGGACTAGCGGGAGGCCCCTCCTACGAGCAGTACTTC
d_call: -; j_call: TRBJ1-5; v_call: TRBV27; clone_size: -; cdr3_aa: CASSLQGNNQPQHF; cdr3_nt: TGTGCCAGCAGTTTACAGGGCAACAATCAGCCCCAGCATTTT
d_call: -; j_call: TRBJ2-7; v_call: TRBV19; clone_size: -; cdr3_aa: CASSIDLGYEQYF; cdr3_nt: TGTGCCAGTAGTATAGATCTCGGTTACGAGCAGTACTTC
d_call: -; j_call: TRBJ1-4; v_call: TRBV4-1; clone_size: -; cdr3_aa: CASSQGEAQGGEKLFF; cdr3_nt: TGCGCCAGCAGCCAAGGCGAGGCCCAGGGAGGTGAAAAACTGTTTTTT
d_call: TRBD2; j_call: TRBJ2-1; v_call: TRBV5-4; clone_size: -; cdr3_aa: CASSLRDYYNEQFF; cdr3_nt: TGTGCCAGCAGCCTCCGGGACTACTACAATGAGCAGTTCTTC
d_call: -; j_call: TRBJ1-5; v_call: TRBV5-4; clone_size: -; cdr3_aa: CASSFGPVQPQHF; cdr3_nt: TGTGCCAGCAGCTTTGGGCCTGTTCAGCCCCAGCATTTT
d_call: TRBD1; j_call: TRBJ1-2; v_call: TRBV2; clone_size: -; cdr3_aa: CASSEPDPRTGLYGYTF; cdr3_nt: TGTGCCAGCAGTGAACCCGACCCCCGGACAGGCCTCTATGGCTACACCTTC
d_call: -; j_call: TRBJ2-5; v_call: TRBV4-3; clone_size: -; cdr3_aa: CASSRVRATQETQYF; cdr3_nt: TGCGCCAGCAGCCGCGTCAGGGCAACGCAAGAGACCCAGTACTTC
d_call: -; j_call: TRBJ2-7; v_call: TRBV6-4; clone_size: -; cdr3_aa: CASSAARGAYEQYF; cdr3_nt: TGTGCCAGCAGTGCGGCCAGGGGGGCCTACGAGCAGTACTTC
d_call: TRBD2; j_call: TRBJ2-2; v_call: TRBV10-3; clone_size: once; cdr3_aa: CAISESVTSGGYYTGELFF; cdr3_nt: TGTGCCATCAGTGAGTCAGTGACTAGCGGGGGATACTACACCGGGGAGCTGTTTTTT
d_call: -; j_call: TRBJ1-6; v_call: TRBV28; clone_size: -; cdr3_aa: CASSLGGQGNSPLHF; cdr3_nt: TGTGCCAGCAGTTTAGGGGGCCAGGGAAATTCACCCCTCCACTTT